Presented here are 4 T cell receptor beta chains from one specimen sequenced in a study of shared clonotypes between healthy human individuals. TCRdb's table, derived via immunoSEQ multiplex PCR, lists solely in-frame clones and lacks some. The profile shows approximately 340,000 clones, over 65% of them singletons. Sequenced material: memory CD4+ T cells sorted from blood. Subset defined: CD45RA-negative fraction. Receptors originate from a man aged 25-45 years in good health.

Many counts were recorded for this clone. This sequence joins TRBV15 and TRBJ2-1; the match to TRBD1 covers 9 bases. The ends lost 6 bases at V and 4 bases at J; junction bases unmatched: 10. This CDR3 contains 16 residues. Germline assignment: CDR1 LNHNV and CDR2 YYDKDF (reference sequence). CDR3 amino acids: CATSKLGTGYYNEQFF. The CDR3 DNA follows: TGTGCCACCAGTAAACTGGGGACAGGGTATTACAATGAGCAGTTCTTC.

The chain recombines TRBV6-4 with TRBJ2-7; a possible D gene is TRBD2 (6 bases). V shed 10 bases and J shed 3 bases, with 13 bases lying between them. This CDR3 has 12 amino acids. Per the germline V gene, CDR1 is MRHNA and CDR2 is SNTAGT. CDR3 region: CATAPGGYEQYF. CDR3 sequence (DNA): TGTGCCACCGCCCCCGGGGGCTACGAGCAGTACTTC.

In this sample, this clone turned up a few times. The J gene is TRBJ2-5, the V gene TRBV15; 7 nucleotides line up with TRBD1. Germline-derived CDR1 and CDR2 are LNHNV and YYDKDF (reference sequence). J lost 2 bases, V lost 5 bases, and 5 bases had no gene match. CDR3 size: 14 residues. CDR3 nucleotide sequence: TGTGCCACCAGCGGAGGACAGGATCAAGAGACCCAGTACTTC. Translated: CATSGGQDQETQYF. Filled out from reference TRBV15 and TRBJ2-5, the complete variable domain reads DAMVIQNPRYQVTQFGKPVTLSCSQTLNHNVMYWYQQKSSQAPKLLFHYYDKDFNNEADTPDNFQSRRPNTSFCFLDIRSPGLGDTAMYLCATSGGQDQETQYFGPGTRLLVL.

About this clone itself: A read error may be the cause here, since a much bigger clone is one base away. The sample has other DNA sequences that encode this CDR3 too. V is TRBV7-9 and J is TRBJ2-7; tentative D call: TRBD2 (5 bases). This CDR3 spans 13 amino acids. Germline loops: CDR1 SEHNR, CDR2 FQNEAQ (reference sequence). The ends were cut back, 3 bases at V and 4 bases at J, with 10 bases in the middle. This chain's CDR3 is CASSLEAEYEQYF. CDR3 DNA sequence: TGTGCCAGCAGCTTGGAAGCGGAGTACGAGCAGTACTTC.